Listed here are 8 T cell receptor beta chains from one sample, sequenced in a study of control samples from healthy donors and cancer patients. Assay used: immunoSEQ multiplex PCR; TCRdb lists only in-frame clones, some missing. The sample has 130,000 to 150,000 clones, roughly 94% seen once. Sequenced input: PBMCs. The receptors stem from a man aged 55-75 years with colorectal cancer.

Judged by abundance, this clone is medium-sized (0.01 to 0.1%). CDR3 in DNA: TGTGCCAGCAGCCAAGGGGGGGGGCCTCTCGTAAATCAGCCCCAGCATTTT. Its translation: CASSQGGGPLVNQPQHF. The rearrangement links TRBV4-2 to TRBJ1-5; D possibly corresponds to TRBD1 (6 bases). Germline assignment: CDR1 LGHNA and CDR2 YNFKEQ. The CDR3 has 17 amino acids. Trimming stripped 1 base from V and 4 bases from J, with 17 bases between.

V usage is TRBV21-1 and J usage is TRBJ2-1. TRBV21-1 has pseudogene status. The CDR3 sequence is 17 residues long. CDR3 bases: TGTGCCAGCAGCAAAGCGTGGAACGTTAGCTCCTACAATGAGCAGTTCTTC. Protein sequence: CASSKAWNVSSYNEQFF.

The CDR3 spells CASSDLLGDTEAFF. DNA for the CDR3: TGTGCCAGCAGCGACCTTCTGGGGGACACTGAAGCTTTCTTT. The chain recombines TRBV6-4 with TRBJ1-1; perhaps TRBD1 as D (5 bases). Between the trimmed V and J ends, which lost 6 bases and 3 bases, there was a span of 14 bases. Germline V gives CDR1 MRHNA, CDR2 SNTAGT. This CDR3 contains 14 residues.

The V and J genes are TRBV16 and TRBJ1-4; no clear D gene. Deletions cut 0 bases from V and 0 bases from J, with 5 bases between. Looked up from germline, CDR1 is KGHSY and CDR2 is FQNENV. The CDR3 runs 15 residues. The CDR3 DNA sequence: TGTGCCAGCAGCCAATCGCAGGCAACTAATGAAAAACTGTTTTTT. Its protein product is CASSQSQATNEKLFF.

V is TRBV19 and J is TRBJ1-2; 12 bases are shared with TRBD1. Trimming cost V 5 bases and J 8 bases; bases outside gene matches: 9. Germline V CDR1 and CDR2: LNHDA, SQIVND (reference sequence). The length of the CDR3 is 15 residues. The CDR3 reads CASSRRGQGARGYTF. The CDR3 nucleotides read TGTGCCAGTAGTCGACGGGGACAGGGGGCGCGAGGCTACACCTTC.

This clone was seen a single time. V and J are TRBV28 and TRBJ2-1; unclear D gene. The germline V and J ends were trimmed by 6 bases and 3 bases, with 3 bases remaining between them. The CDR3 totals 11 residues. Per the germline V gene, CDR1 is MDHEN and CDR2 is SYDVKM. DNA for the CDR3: TGTGCCAGCAGCTACTACAATGAGCAGTTCTTC. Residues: CASSYYNEQFF.

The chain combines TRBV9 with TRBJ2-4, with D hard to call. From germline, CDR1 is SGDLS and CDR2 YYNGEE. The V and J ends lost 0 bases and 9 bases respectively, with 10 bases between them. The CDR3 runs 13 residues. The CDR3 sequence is CASSVGLWSIQYF. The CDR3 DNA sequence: TGTGCCAGCAGCGTAGGTCTGTGGAGCATTCAGTACTTC.

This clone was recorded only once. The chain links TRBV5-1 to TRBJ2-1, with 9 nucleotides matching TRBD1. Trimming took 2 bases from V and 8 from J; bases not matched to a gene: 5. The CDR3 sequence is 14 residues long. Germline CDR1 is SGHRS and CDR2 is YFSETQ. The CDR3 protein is CASSFLDRGHEQFF. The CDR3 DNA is TGCGCCAGCAGCTTTTTGGACAGGGGCCATGAGCAGTTCTTC.